The 6 T cell receptor beta chains listed next were all sequenced from one sample in a study of blood T cells in healthy people across ages. Alongside a J-beta primer mix, a sample-barcoded 5' primer served in a second PCR lasting about 7 to 11 cycles. MiXCR, run by TCRdb on the 5' RACE reads, gives a single entry per CDR3 protein. The table includes more than 700,000 distinct CDR3 sequences, roughly 50% detected once. Material: blood. These receptor sequences come from a man older than 75 in good health.

This clonotype showed up many times. V usage is TRBV29-1 and J usage is TRBJ1-2; 8 bases are a match to TRBD1. V shed 4 bases, J shed 4 bases, and the junction held 8 bases outside the gene matches. The CDR3 sequence is 14 residues long. Germline V CDR1 and CDR2: SQVTM, ANQGSEA. CDR3 in DNA: TGCAGCGTTGGTACCCAGGGGGCTGGCTATGGCTACACCTTC. It translates to CSVGTQGAGYGYTF.

This clonotype was seen a few times. The chain recombines TRBV12-3 or TRBV12-4 with TRBJ1-5, with 8 bases matching TRBD1. V trimming: 7 bases; J trimming: 5 bases; junction bases outside the gene matches: 7. The CDR3 spans 14 residues. The CDR3 DNA reads as TGTGCCAGCACACCTGACAGGGGAGATCAGCCCCAGCATTTT. Encoded protein: CASTPDRGDQPQHF.

This chain uses TRBV3-1 with TRBJ2-1; 8 bases align to TRBD2. Germline trimming cut 0 bases from V and 9 bases from J; bases unmatched to any gene: 13. This CDR3 has 17 residues. Germline V gives CDR1 LGHDT, CDR2 YNNKEL (reference sequence). This chain's CDR3 is CASSQDSVAGLWGEQFF. In nucleotides, the CDR3 is TGTGCCAGCAGCCAAGATTCGGTAGCGGGACTTTGGGGTGAGCAGTTCTTC.

This clonotype was detected once. The chain uses TRBV7-2 and TRBJ2-3; D is ambiguous. CDR1 SGHTA and CDR2 FQGNSA come from the germline V gene. Trimming cost V 6 bases and J 0 bases, with 13 bases left between them. The CDR3 runs 15 residues. The CDR3 sequence: CASRVVLLSTDTQYF. The CDR3 DNA is TGTGCCAGCAGGGTAGTCCTCCTAAGCACAGATACGCAGTATTTT.

The rearrangement uses TRBV7-2 and TRBJ2-6; a possible D gene is TRBD2 (5 bases). Trimming took off 1 base at V and 2 bases at J, with 9 bases between the two ends. The V gene's germline CDR1 is SGHTA and CDR2 FQGNSA. CDR3 size: 16 residues. The CDR3 DNA follows: TGTGCCAGCAGCTTAGGGAGGAGGACTGGGGCCAACGTCCTGACTTTC. The encoded protein is CASSLGRRTGANVLTF. Full variable domain (remainder filled in from reference TRBV7-2 and TRBJ2-6): GAGVSQSPSNKVTEKGKDVELRCDPISGHTALYWYRQSLGQGLEFLIYFQGNSAPDKSGLPSDRFSAERTGGSVSTLTIQRTQQEDSAVYLCASSLGRRTGANVLTFGAGSRLTVL.

The V gene is TRBV24-1, the J gene TRBJ2-1, with 11 bases identical to TRBD2. Germline V gives CDR1 KGHDR, CDR2 SFDVKD. The CDR3 totals 15 residues. V lost 4 bases, J lost 7 bases, and 5 bases stayed unmatched. The CDR3 spells CATSDRGLAVNEQFF. The CDR3, as DNA: TGTGCCACCAGTGACAGGGGACTAGCGGTAAATGAGCAGTTCTTC.